The 9 T cell receptor beta chains presented below share a single source sample, sequenced in a study of control samples from healthy donors and cancer patients. The repertoire was sequenced with immunoSEQ multiplex PCR; TCRdb's copy has only in-frame clones and lacks some. There are 150,000 to 200,000 clones in the sample; 90% to 95% occur only once, and 1.3% to 1.5% lies in the top ten. Material: blood. The source of these receptors is a woman aged 18-29 years in good health.

The V gene is TRBV5-8, the J gene TRBJ2-7, with a possible D match to TRBD1 (5 bases). CDR1 and CDR2 from the germline V gene are SGHTS and YDEGEE. Trimming removed 4 bases at V and 3 bases at J, with 8 bases between. The CDR3 spans 12 residues. This CDR3 reads CASSDDSYEQYF. CDR3 DNA: TGTGCCAGCAGCGATGACAGCTACGAGCAGTACTTC.

V gene TRBV27 combines with J gene TRBJ1-1; D is uncertain. The germline gives CDR1 MNHEY, CDR2 SMNVEV (reference sequence). The ends were cut back, 6 bases at V and 1 base at J, with 9 bases in the middle. There are 13 residues in the CDR3. CDR3 DNA sequence: TGTGCCAGCAGGGAATGGGAGAACACTGAAGCTTTCTTT. As protein: CASREWENTEAFF.

The chain joins TRBV19 to TRBJ2-7, with D uncertain. The germline gives CDR1 LNHDA, CDR2 SQIVND (reference sequence). V lost 5 bases and J 6 bases, leaving 14 bases between the germline ends. CDR3 size: 13 residues. The DNA of the CDR3 is TGTGCCAGTAGTGCATGGGGTACCGGCGAGCAGTACTTC. It specifies CASSAWGTGEQYF.

V gene TRBV4-3 combines with J gene TRBJ2-7; 8 bases align to TRBD1. Looked up from germline, CDR1 is LGHNA and CDR2 is YSLEER. CDR3 length equals 14 residues. V dropped 2 bases and J dropped 7; count of bases not matched to a gene: 7. DNA for the CDR3: TGCGCCAGCAGCCAATCGACAGGGGTTCGGGAGCAGTACTTC. It translates to CASSQSTGVREQYF.

The chain is built from TRBV6-5 and TRBJ1-2; D uncertain. Germline lookup yields CDR1 MNHEY and CDR2 SVGAGI. The CDR3 is made up of 14 amino acids. Trimming pared 8 bases from V and 8 bases from J, leaving 21 bases between. CDR3 bases: TGTGCCAGCTCGGGTACTATGAACGGAGGCGGCTACACCTTC. Amino acid sequence: CASSGTMNGGGYTF.

The rearrangement uses TRBV15 and TRBJ2-6, with D tentatively TRBD2 (5 bases). Germline CDR1 reads LNHNV; CDR2 reads YYDKDF (reference sequence). The CDR3 totals 14 residues. The germline V and J ends were trimmed by 8 bases and 0 bases, with 8 bases remaining between them. In nucleotides, the CDR3 is TGTGCCACCCGGGGAAGCTCTGGGGCCAACGTCCTGACTTTC. Its translation is CATRGSSGANVLTF.

The chain is built from TRBV7-2 and TRBJ2-7; 7 nucleotides line up with TRBD1. This CDR3 contains 15 residues. Trimming removed 7 bases from V and 4 bases from J; junction bases left unmatched: 13. From germline, CDR1 is SGHTA and CDR2 FQGNSA. CDR3 sequence: CASILSGTAIYEQYF. CDR3 sequence (DNA): TGTGCCAGCATCTTGTCCGGGACAGCAATTTACGAGCAGTACTTC.

The V gene is TRBV6-2 or TRBV6-3, the J gene TRBJ2-3; 7 positions agree with TRBD1. The J segment lost 4 bases and the V segment lost 6 bases, leaving 7 bases of the junction unmatched. The CDR3 sequence is 14 residues long. Germline values: CDR1 MNHEY, CDR2 SVGEGT. CDR3 sequence reads: CASSDRDRADTQYF. The CDR3 region has the DNA TGTGCCAGCAGCGACAGGGATAGAGCAGATACGCAGTATTTT.

V gene TRBV18 combines with J gene TRBJ2-3; 10 bases align to TRBD1. The V segment lost 2 bases and the J segment 4 bases; nucleotides outside the gene matches: 9. Germline CDR1 and CDR2: KGHSH and LQKENI. The CDR3 consists of 17 residues. The CDR3 nucleotides are TGTGCCAGCTCACCATCCCGCTTGACAGGGGGCTCAGATACGCAGTATTTT. Amino acid sequence: CASSPSRLTGGSDTQYF.